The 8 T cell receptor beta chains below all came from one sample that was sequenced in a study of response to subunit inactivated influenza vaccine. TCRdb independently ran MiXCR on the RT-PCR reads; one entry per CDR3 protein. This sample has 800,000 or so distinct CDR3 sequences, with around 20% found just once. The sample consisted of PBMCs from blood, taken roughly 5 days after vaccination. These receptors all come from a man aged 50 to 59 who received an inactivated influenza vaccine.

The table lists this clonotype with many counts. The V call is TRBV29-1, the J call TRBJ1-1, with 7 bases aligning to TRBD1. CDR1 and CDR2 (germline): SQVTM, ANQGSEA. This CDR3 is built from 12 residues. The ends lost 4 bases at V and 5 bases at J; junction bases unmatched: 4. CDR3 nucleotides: TGCAGCGTTGGTCAGGGGGGAACTGAAGCTTTCTTT. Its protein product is CSVGQGGTEAFF.

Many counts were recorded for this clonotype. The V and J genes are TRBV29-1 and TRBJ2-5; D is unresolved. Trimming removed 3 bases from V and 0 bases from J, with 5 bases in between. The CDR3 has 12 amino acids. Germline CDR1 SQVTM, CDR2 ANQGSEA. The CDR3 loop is CSVEGNQETQYF. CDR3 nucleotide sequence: TGCAGCGTTGAGGGCAACCAAGAGACCCAGTACTTC.

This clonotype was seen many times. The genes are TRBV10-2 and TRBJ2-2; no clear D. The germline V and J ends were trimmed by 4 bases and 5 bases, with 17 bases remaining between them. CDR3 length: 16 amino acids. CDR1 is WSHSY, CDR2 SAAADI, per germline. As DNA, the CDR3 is TGCGCCAGCAGTGGTTCGGCACTCCAAGGAACCGGGGAGCTGTTTTTT. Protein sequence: CASSGSALQGTGELFF.

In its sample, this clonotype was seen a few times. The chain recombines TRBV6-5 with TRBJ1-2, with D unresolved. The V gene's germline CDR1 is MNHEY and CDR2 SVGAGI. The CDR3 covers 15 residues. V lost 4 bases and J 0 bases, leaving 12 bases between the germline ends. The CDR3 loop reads CASSSRSQSNYGYTF. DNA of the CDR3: TGTGCCAGCAGTTCACGGTCCCAGTCTAACTATGGCTACACCTTC.

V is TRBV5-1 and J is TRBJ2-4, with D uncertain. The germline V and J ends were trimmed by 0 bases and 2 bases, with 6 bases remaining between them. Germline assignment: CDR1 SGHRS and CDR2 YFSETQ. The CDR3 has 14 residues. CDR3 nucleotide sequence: TGCGCCAGCAGCTTGGAAGGATCCAAAAACATTCAGTACTTC. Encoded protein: CASSLEGSKNIQYF.

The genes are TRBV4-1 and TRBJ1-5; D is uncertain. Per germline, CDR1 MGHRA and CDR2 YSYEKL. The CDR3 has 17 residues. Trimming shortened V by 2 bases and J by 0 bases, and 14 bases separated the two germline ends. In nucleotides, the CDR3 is TGCGCCAGCAGCCAACTATGGACCCGACTTAGCAATCAGCCCCAGCATTTT. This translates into CASSQLWTRLSNQPQHF.

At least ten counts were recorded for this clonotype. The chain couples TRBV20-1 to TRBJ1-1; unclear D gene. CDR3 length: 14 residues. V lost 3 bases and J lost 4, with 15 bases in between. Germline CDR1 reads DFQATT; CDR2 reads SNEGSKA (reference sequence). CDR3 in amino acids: CSASMYGMRTEAFF. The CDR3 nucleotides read TGCAGTGCTAGTATGTATGGGATGCGCACTGAAGCTTTCTTT.

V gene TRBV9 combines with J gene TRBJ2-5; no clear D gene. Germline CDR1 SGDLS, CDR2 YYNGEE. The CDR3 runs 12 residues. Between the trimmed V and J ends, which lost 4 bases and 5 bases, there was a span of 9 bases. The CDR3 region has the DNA TGTGCCAGCAGCTCCACTTGGGAGACCCAGTACTTC. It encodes CASSSTWETQYF.